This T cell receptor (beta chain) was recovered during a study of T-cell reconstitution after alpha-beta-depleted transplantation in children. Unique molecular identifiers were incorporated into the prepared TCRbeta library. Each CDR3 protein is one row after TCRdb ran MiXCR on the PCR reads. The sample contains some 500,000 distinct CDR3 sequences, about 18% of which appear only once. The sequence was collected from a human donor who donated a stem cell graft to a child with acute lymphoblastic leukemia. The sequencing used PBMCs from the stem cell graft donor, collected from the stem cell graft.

The chain's CDR3 is CASSHQGVRYGYTF. As DNA, the CDR3 is TGCGCCAGCAGCCACCAAGGGGTCCGCTATGGCTACACCTTC. V usage is TRBV4-1 and J usage is TRBJ1-2; D might be TRBD1 (5 bases). Germline values: CDR1 MGHRA, CDR2 YSYEKL. V was clipped by 3 bases and J by 4 bases, with 12 bases between them. The CDR3 runs 14 residues.